Below, 3 T cell receptor beta chains from the same sample are listed, as sequenced in a study of CD8 T cells in ankylosing spondylitis. Antigen specificity for these receptors is unknown. Study-level points and caveats: Several highly homologous variants made up a TCR beta motif that seemed to typify ankylosing spondylitis blood.

TCRdb re-called the 5' RACE reads with MiXCR, one entry per CDR3 protein. The sample records a few hundred thousand distinct CDR3 sequences, under 25% being singletons. The sample taken for sequencing was blood, either unsorted or a sorted T cell fraction (not recorded which). The origin of the receptors is a male donor with ankylosing spondylitis.

The chain carries TRBV5-1 and TRBJ2-5; TRBD2 is a possible D gene (6 bases). V was clipped by 6 bases and J by 2 bases, with 14 bases between them. This CDR3 has 14 residues. Germline-derived CDR1 and CDR2 are SGHRS and YFSETQ. The CDR3 DNA reads as TGCGCCAGCATGGCCGGCGGGGTACAAGAGACCCAGTACTTC. Translated, it gives CASMAGGVQETQYF.

This clonotype has a handful of counts. The chain uses TRBV12-3 or TRBV12-4 and TRBJ1-4; no reliable D call. V lost 2 bases, J lost 0 bases, and 10 bases lay in between. The CDR3 loop spans 16 amino acids. The CDR3 protein is CASSLSGVATNEKLFF. The CDR3 DNA follows: TGTGCCAGCAGTTTATCGGGAGTAGCAACTAATGAAAAACTGTTTTTT.

This clonotype appeared a few times. The chain combines TRBV2 with TRBJ2-5; TRBD2 might be the D (5 bases). Germline V lookup: CDR1 SNHLY, CDR2 FYNNEI. This CDR3 comprises 13 residues. Trimming left V 4 bases short and J 3 bases short, with 9 bases between. The CDR3 nucleotides read TGTGCCAGCAGTGTCGATAGCGAAGAGACCCAGTACTTC. Translating it yields CASSVDSEETQYF.